The 15 T cell receptor beta chains below come from one sample, sequenced in a study of CD8 T cells in ankylosing spondylitis. TCRdb analysed the 5' RACE reads with MiXCR anew, one entry per CDR3 protein. The repertoire holds about 180,000 distinct CDR3 sequences, approximately 9.9% seen once, with about 15% in the top ten. The sequenced sample was blood, either unsorted or a sorted T cell fraction (not recorded which). These TCRs come from a female donor with ankylosing spondylitis or in good health (not recorded which).

This chain connects TRBV2 to TRBJ2-1; TRBD2 aligns across 9 bases. The CDR3 extends over 18 amino acids. V shed 7 bases, J shed 1 base, and the junction held 14 bases outside the gene matches. CDR1 and CDR2 (germline): SNHLY, FYNNEI. The chain's CDR3 is CASKKGGSGSGSYNEQFF. The CDR3 DNA follows: TGTGCCAGCAAAAAAGGGGGTAGCGGGAGTGGATCCTACAATGAGCAGTTCTTC. Supplemented by reference TRBV2 and TRBJ2-1, the full variable domain reads EPEVTQTPSHQVTQMGQEVILRCVPISNHLYFYWYRQILGQKVEFLVSFYNNEISEKSEIFDDQFSVERPDGSNFTLKIRSTKLEDSAMYFCASKKGGSGSGSYNEQFFGPGTRLTVL.

The rearrangement joins TRBV7-8 to TRBJ2-2; 7 bases align to TRBD1. The V and J ends lost 5 bases and 10 bases, in that order; junction bases with no gene match: 13. CDR1 and CDR2 (germline): SGHVS, FQNEAQ. The CDR3 consists of 15 residues. CDR3 DNA sequence: TGTGCCAGCAGCCGCTCGGGACAGCGGCCGGTGGAGCTGTTTTTT. Translated: CASSRSGQRPVELFF.

The chain employs TRBV4-3 and TRBJ2-1; D is possibly TRBD2 (6 bases). CDR1 and CDR2 (germline): LGHNA, YSLEER. The V end was cut by 0 bases, the J end by 8 bases, with 11 bases between. CDR3 length equals 14 residues. CDR3 residues: CASSQDRLGHEQFF. The CDR3, as DNA: TGCGCCAGCAGCCAAGATAGACTAGGACATGAGCAGTTCTTC.

The V and J genes are TRBV12-3 or TRBV12-4 and TRBJ2-7, with 8 bases that match TRBD2. V lost 10 bases and J lost 0; bases outside the gene matches: 20. The CDR3 sequence is 18 residues long. The CDR3 region is CAIRLAGRADPYSYEQYF. Written as DNA, the CDR3 is TGTGCCATCAGATTAGCGGGGCGTGCAGATCCTTACTCCTACGAGCAGTACTTC.

The sample holds many counts of this clonotype. The CDR3 protein is CASSPPPSRPQHF. In nucleotides, the CDR3 is TGTGCCAGCAGCCCACCTCCTTCCCGGCCCCAGCATTTT. The chain uses TRBV6-2 or TRBV6-3 and TRBJ1-5; D uncertain. The CDR3 runs 13 residues. V was trimmed by 6 bases and J by 9 bases, leaving 15 bases between them. Germline CDR1 reads MNHEY; CDR2 reads SVGEGT.

The gene calls are TRBV12-3 or TRBV12-4 and TRBJ1-2; TRBD1 is a possible D gene (6 bases). Deletions cut 7 bases from V and 8 bases from J, with 20 bases between. The CDR3 totals 14 residues. For the CDR3, the DNA is TGTGCCAGCACCGCCGGCGGTGGGGGCGAAGGCTACACCTTC. Its translation is CASTAGGGGEGYTF.

V gene TRBV7-9 combines with J gene TRBJ2-3; the D is unclear. Trimming took off 8 bases at V and 2 bases at J, with 17 bases between the two ends. Germline CDR1 is SEHNR and CDR2 is FQNEAQ (reference sequence). This CDR3 is 15 amino acids long. CDR3 coding DNA: TGTGCCAGCCATCCCCGAGGTGGCTACACAGATACGCAGTATTTT. Amino acid sequence: CASHPRGGYTDTQYF.

This clonotype was found a few times. The V gene is TRBV7-9, the J gene TRBJ2-3; 8 positions match TRBD2. The CDR3 sequence is 14 residues long. Losses at the gene ends were 5 bases for V and 6 bases for J; bases not matched to a gene: 7. Per the germline V gene, CDR1 is SEHNR and CDR2 is FQNEAQ (reference sequence). The CDR3 region is CASSPTPGGDTQYF. CDR3 nucleotides: TGTGCCAGCAGCCCTACCCCGGGGGGGGATACGCAGTATTTT.

Ten or more counts support this clonotype. The rearrangement joins TRBV5-1 to TRBJ2-7; D gene unclear. Trimming removed 0 bases from V and 1 base from J, with 5 bases in between. Germline V lookup: CDR1 SGHRS, CDR2 YFSETQ. The CDR3 loop spans 13 amino acids. The chain's CDR3 is CASSLGESYEQYF. Written as DNA, the CDR3 is TGCGCCAGCAGCTTGGGCGAATCCTACGAGCAGTACTTC.

This sequence joins TRBV6-5 and TRBJ2-7, with no clear D. CDR1 and CDR2 (germline): MNHEY, SVGAGI. The CDR3 has 10 residues. V dropped 8 bases and J dropped 5 bases, with 7 bases sitting between them. The CDR3 reads CASGWDEQYF. DNA of the CDR3: TGTGCCAGCGGTTGGGACGAGCAGTACTTC.

This clonotype showed up many times. The chain employs TRBV7-9 and TRBJ2-7; tentative D call: TRBD2 (6 bases). With 7 bases removed from V and 0 bases from J, the gap between germline ends came to 16 bases. CDR3 length equals 15 residues. Germline assignment: CDR1 SEHNR and CDR2 FQNEAQ (reference sequence). The CDR3 DNA sequence: TGTGCCAGCACCTCCTGGTCTAGCGACTCCTACGAGCAGTACTTC. This sequence encodes CASTSWSSDSYEQYF.

This clonotype was detected ten times or more. The chain uses TRBV12-3 or TRBV12-4 and TRBJ2-1; TRBD2 agrees at 8 bases. CDR3 length: 14 residues. Germline trimming cut 5 bases from V and 4 bases from J; bases unmatched to any gene: 4. This CDR3 is CASSSGSQYNEQFF. The CDR3 coding sequence is TGTGCCAGCAGTAGCGGGAGTCAATACAATGAGCAGTTCTTC.

This clonotype was seen ten or more times. The rearrangement joins TRBV12-3 or TRBV12-4 to TRBJ1-1, with no clear D. V was clipped by 3 bases and J by 1 base, with 18 bases between them. CDR3 length: 17 amino acids. CDR3 in DNA: TGTGCCAGCAGTTTTGAGACGCAGATCAGTGAGAACACTGAAGCTTTCTTT. Protein product: CASSFETQISENTEAFF.

This clonotype was recorded a few times. This chain joins TRBV7-9 and TRBJ1-2, with no clear D. V was shortened by 2 bases and J by 6 bases, with 13 bases between the two germline ends. The germline CDR1 and CDR2 sequences are SEHNR and FQNEAQ (reference sequence). The CDR3 is 14 residues long. CDR3 sequence (DNA): TGTGCCAGCAGCTTAATTCTTACAGAAGATGGCTACACCTTC. Encoded protein: CASSLILTEDGYTF.

V usage is TRBV9 and J usage is TRBJ2-3, with 8 bases aligning to TRBD2. The ends lost 4 bases at V and 3 bases at J; junction bases unmatched: 13. This CDR3 contains 17 residues. Germline CDR1 and CDR2: SGDLS and YYNGEE. In DNA form, the CDR3 reads TGTGCCAGCAGCCCCCGACTAGCGTTAAGGGTAACAGATACGCAGTATTTT. It encodes CASSPRLALRVTDTQYF.